These T cell receptor beta chains were read from a single sample in a study of technical replicates of blood from several donors. This table comes from immunoSEQ multiplex PCR, and its TCRdb copy is limited to in-frame clones, with some not included. Among about 83,000 clones, 92% were seen once, and the ten largest hold more than 0.25%. The specimen sequenced was T cells isolated from PBMCs. These receptors were obtained from a human donor in good health. CDR3s include the opening cysteine and the closing phenylalanine or tryptophan. The order of the fields is V gene, J gene, D gene, clone size, CDR3 protein, CDR3 DNA. A D gene is named only where the DNA matches it firmly. Clone size is stated in some rows and not others, as once, few, many or a class when expanded.

TRBV2	TRBJ2-7	NA	NA	CASSAPEGFNSYEQYF	TGTGCCAGCAGTGCCCCCGAGGGATTCAACTCCTACGAGCAGTACTTC
TRBV11-2	TRBJ2-1	TRBD2	NA	CASNPNTGGNEQFF	TGTGCCAGCAACCCGAATACGGGAGGGAATGAGCAGTTCTTC
TRBV5-1	TRBJ2-1	TRBD1	NA	CASRSAGQGDYEQFF	TGCGCCAGCAGATCCGCGGGACAGGGGGATTATGAGCAGTTCTTC
TRBV6-1	TRBJ2-5	NA	NA	CASSDFGEETQYF	TGTGCCAGCAGTGATTTCGGGGAAGAGACCCAGTACTTC
TRBV6-5	TRBJ2-1	NA	NA	CASSSPGGWSNEQFF	TGTGCCAGCAGTTCTCCCGGGGGTTGGTCCAATGAGCAGTTCTTC
TRBV5-1	TRBJ2-7	NA	NA	CASSLDRAYEQYF	TGCGCCAGCAGCTTGGACAGGGCCTACGAGCAGTACTTC
TRBV5-8	TRBJ2-2	TRBD1	NA	CASSDRGYTGELFF	TGTGCCAGCAGCGACAGGGGGTACACCGGGGAGCTGTTTTTT
TRBV15	TRBJ1-5	NA	NA	CATNRDIDSNQPQHF	TGTGCCACCAACCGGGACATAGATAGCAATCAGCCCCAGCATTTT
TRBV5-1	TRBJ1-4	TRBD1	NA	CASSLQPQGTNEKLFF	TGCGCCAGCAGCTTGCAACCACAGGGGACTAATGAAAAACTGTTTTTT
TRBV28	TRBJ1-5	NA	NA	CASTFGGYQPQHF	TGTGCCAGCACCTTCGGGGGGTATCAGCCCCAGCATTTT
TRBV6-5	TRBJ2-7	TRBD1	few	CASRPTGGDEQYF	TGTGCCAGCAGACCGACAGGGGGCGACGAGCAGTACTTC
TRBV11-3	TRBJ2-1	TRBD1	NA	CASSFRDSYNEQFF	TGTGCCAGCAGCTTTAGGGACAGCTACAATGAGCAGTTCTTC
TRBV27	TRBJ2-7	TRBD1	NA	CASSTGTGSYEQYF	TGTGCCAGCAGTACCGGGACAGGGAGCTACGAGCAGTACTTC
TRBV9	TRBJ2-4	NA	NA	CASSPRGGENIQYF	TGTGCCAGCAGCCCCCGTGGCGGAGAAAACATTCAGTACTTC
TRBV28	TRBJ2-5	TRBD2	NA	CASRGTSGLPQETQYF	TGTGCCAGCAGGGGGACTAGCGGTCTACCCCAAGAGACCCAGTACTTC
TRBV11-3	TRBJ1-6	NA	few	CASSSRNSPLHF	TGTGCCAGCAGCTCGAGAAATTCACCCCTCCACTTT
TRBV7-2	TRBJ1-2	NA	NA	CASSLRAPLYGYTF	TGTGCCAGCAGCTTGAGGGCCCCCCTCTATGGCTACACCTTC
TRBV18	TRBJ1-1	NA	few	CASSPQVNTEAFF	TGTGCCAGCTCACCCCAGGTGAACACTGAAGCTTTCTTT
TRBV18	TRBJ2-7	TRBD1	NA	CASSPSDRAYEQYF	TGTGCCAGCTCACCATCCGACAGGGCCTACGAGCAGTACTTC
TRBV6-5	TRBJ2-7	NA	NA	CASSKSGTSSYEQYF	TGTGCCAGCAGTAAATCCGGGACTTCCTCCTACGAGCAGTACTTC
TRBV4-1	TRBJ1-5	TRBD1	NA	CASSPRDSKSNQPQHF	TGCGCCAGCAGCCCCCGGGACAGCAAAAGCAATCAGCCCCAGCATTTT
TRBV19	TRBJ2-5	TRBD2	NA	CASSSGLAPQETQYF	TGTGCCAGTAGTTCGGGACTAGCGCCGCAAGAGACCCAGTACTTC
TRBV19	TRBJ1-2	NA	NA	CASSIEGGNYGYTF	TGTGCCAGTAGTATAGAGGGAGGGAACTATGGCTACACCTTC
TRBV19	TRBJ2-5	NA	NA	CASSPFPQGAKTQYF	TGTGCCAGTAGTCCCTTCCCGCAGGGCGCGAAGACCCAGTACTTC
TRBV18	TRBJ2-5	TRBD1	NA	CASSPEIVGTGVEETQYF	TGTGCCAGCTCACCAGAAATTGTTGGGACAGGGGTAGAAGAGACCCAGTACTTC
TRBV5-1	TRBJ2-7	TRBD1	NA	CASSLERMNRGAYEQYF	TGCGCCAGCAGCCTGGAAAGGATGAACAGGGGAGCCTACGAGCAGTACTTC
TRBV13	TRBJ2-7	NA	NA	CASTGQGNEQYF	TGTGCCAGCACGGGCCAGGGGAACGAGCAGTACTTC
TRBV6-4	TRBJ1-3	TRBD1	NA	CASSADREGTGNTIYF	TGTGCCAGCAGCGCCGACAGGGAAGGGACTGGAAACACCATATATTTT
TRBV4-1	TRBJ2-5	TRBD1	NA	CASSQTGGETQYF	TGCGCCAGCAGCCAAACAGGGGGGGAGACCCAGTACTTC
TRBV9	TRBJ1-2	NA	NA	CASSSRDGYTF	TGTGCCAGCAGCTCCAGGGATGGCTACACCTTC
TRBV6-5	TRBJ2-7	NA	NA	CASSPTTGRIYEQYF	TGTGCCAGCAGCCCCACGACAGGGAGGATCTACGAGCAGTACTTC
TRBV20-1	TRBJ1-2	NA	NA	CSAMTVRGYTF	TGCAGTGCCATGACGGTGCGGGGCTACACCTTC
TRBV28	TRBJ2-4	TRBD1	NA	CASSSTQGANAKNIQYF	TGTGCCAGCAGTTCCACACAGGGGGCAAATGCCAAAAACATTCAGTACTTC
TRBV11-2	TRBJ2-2	TRBD1	NA	CASSLIKGAGTGELFF	TGTGCCAGCAGCTTGATAAAGGGGGCGGGTACCGGGGAGCTGTTTTTT
TRBV5-1	TRBJ1-3	NA	NA	CASSLTENFPSGNTIYF	TGCGCCAGCAGCTTGACAGAAAACTTCCCATCTGGAAACACCATATATTTT
TRBV19	TRBJ1-5	NA	once	CASSLQGGGNQPQHF	TGTGCCAGTAGTCTACAGGGTGGAGGCAATCAGCCCCAGCATTTT
TRBV6-5	TRBJ1-1	NA	NA	CASSYQDMNTEAFF	TGTGCCAGCAGTTACCAAGACATGAACACTGAAGCTTTCTTT
TRBV5-1	TRBJ1-2	NA	NA	CASSLGQGRDYGYTF	TGCGCCAGCAGCTTGGGCCAGGGTCGGGACTATGGCTACACCTTC
TRBV28	TRBJ1-1	TRBD1	NA	CASSFRQGAVRTEAFF	TGTGCCAGCAGTTTTCGACAGGGGGCTGTGAGAACTGAAGCTTTCTTT
TRBV25-1	TRBJ1-1	NA	NA	CASSANTEAFF	TGTGCCAGCAGTGCTAACACTGAAGCTTTCTTT
TRBV7-9	TRBJ2-7	NA	NA	CASSYGRGEQYF	TGTGCCAGCAGCTACGGTCGGGGCGAGCAGTACTTC
TRBV27	TRBJ2-7	NA	NA	CASSLSLSGRYEQYF	TGTGCCAGCAGTTTATCGCTTTCAGGGAGGTACGAGCAGTACTTC
TRBV6-5	TRBJ1-1	NA	NA	CASSASGVPEAFF	TGTGCCAGCAGTGCGTCAGGGGTCCCTGAAGCTTTCTTT
TRBV5-1	TRBJ1-2	TRBD1	NA	CASSPEPGRTGGYTF	TGCGCCAGCAGCCCGGAGCCCGGTAGGACAGGCGGCTACACCTTC
TRBV7-9	TRBJ1-6	TRBD1	NA	CASSLDPGQGNSPLHF	TGTGCCAGCAGCTTAGACCCGGGACAGGGGAACTCACCCCTCCACTTT
TRBV27	TRBJ1-1	TRBD1	NA	CASSLLSDRVAFF	TGTGCCAGCAGTTTATTATCGGACAGGGTTGCTTTCTTT
TRBV19	TRBJ1-5	TRBD1	NA	CASSIRFTGVDQPQHF	TGTGCCAGTAGTATACGGTTCACAGGGGTTGATCAGCCCCAGCATTTT
TRBV27	TRBJ2-1	TRBD2	NA	CASSFLAGVYDNEQFF	TGTGCCAGCAGTTTCCTAGCGGGAGTATACGACAATGAGCAGTTCTTC
TRBV5-1	TRBJ2-1	TRBD2	NA	CASSLEGGGTYNEQFF	TGCGCCAGCAGCTTGGAAGGCGGGGGGACCTACAATGAGCAGTTCTTC
TRBV12-5	TRBJ2-3	NA	NA	CASGLVETGTYHADTQYF	TGTGCTAGTGGTTTGGTAGAGACCGGGACATATCACGCAGATACGCAGTATTTT
TRBV6-1	TRBJ2-1	NA	NA	CASSEIGSHEQFF	TGTGCCAGCAGTGAAATCGGGAGCCATGAGCAGTTCTTC
TRBV2	TRBJ2-7	TRBD2	NA	CASSARRGLAGATYEQYF	TGTGCCAGCAGTGCAAGACGGGGACTAGCGGGGGCCACCTACGAGCAGTACTTC
TRBV5-6	TRBJ1-3	TRBD1	once	CASSLGGQGLRNTIYF	TGTGCCAGCAGCTTAGGTGGACAGGGTCTCAGAAACACCATATATTTT
TRBV28	TRBJ2-5	NA	once	CATRPNRLRETQYF	TGTGCCACCCGACCTAACAGGCTCAGGGAGACCCAGTACTTC
TRBV4-2	TRBJ2-7	TRBD1	NA	CASSQGTGGSYEQYF	TGTGCCAGCAGCCAAGGGACAGGGGGTTCCTACGAGCAGTACTTC
TRBV6-5	TRBJ1-1	NA	NA	CASSYSAPNTEAFF	TGTGCCAGCAGTTACTCAGCACCGAACACTGAAGCTTTCTTT
TRBV12-5	TRBJ1-6	NA	NA	CASGSRPGSSYNSPLHF	TGTGCTAGTGGCTCTCGACCGGGAAGCTCCTATAATTCACCCCTCCACTTT